The clone carrying this T cell receptor (beta chain) was seen only once. This specimen belongs to a study of blood T cell repertoires in COVID-19. The V gene end was trimmed by 4 bases and the J gene end by 8 bases; junction bases not matched to a gene: 6. The CDR3 sequence is 15 residues long. Germline V gene lookup returns CDR1 MGHRA and CDR2 YSYEKL. Clones were read by immunoSEQ multiplex PCR, and TCRdb kept only the in-frame ones, dropping some. Found here are 300,000 to 400,000 clones, roughly 90% of them singletons; the top ten hold 4% to 6%. The J gene is TRBJ2-1, the V gene TRBV4-1; 12 bases map to TRBD2. The receptor's source is a man between 60 and 75 years old who had recovered from COVID-19. The sample comprised PBMCs or T cells enriched from blood (not recorded which). The DNA of the CDR3 is TGCGCCAGCAGCCTCCGACTAGCGGGAGCCCATGAGCAGTTCTTC. This encodes CASSLRLAGAHEQFF.